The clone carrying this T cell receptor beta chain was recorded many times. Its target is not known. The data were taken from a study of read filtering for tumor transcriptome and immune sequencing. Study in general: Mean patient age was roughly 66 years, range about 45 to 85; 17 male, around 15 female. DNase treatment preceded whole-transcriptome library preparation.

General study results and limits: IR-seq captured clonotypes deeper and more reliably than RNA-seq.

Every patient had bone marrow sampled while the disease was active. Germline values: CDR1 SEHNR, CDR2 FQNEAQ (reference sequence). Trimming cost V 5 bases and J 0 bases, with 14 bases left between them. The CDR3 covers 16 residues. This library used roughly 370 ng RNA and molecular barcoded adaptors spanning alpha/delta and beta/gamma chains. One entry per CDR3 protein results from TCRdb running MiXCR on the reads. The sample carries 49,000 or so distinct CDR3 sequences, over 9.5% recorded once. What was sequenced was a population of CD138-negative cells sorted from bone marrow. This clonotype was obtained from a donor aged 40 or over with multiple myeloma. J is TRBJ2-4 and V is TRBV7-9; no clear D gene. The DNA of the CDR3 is TGTGCCAGCAGCCCTCTCCCAGACGTAGCCAAAAACATTCAGTACTTC. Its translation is CASSPLPDVAKNIQYF.